A selection of T cell receptor beta chains follows, all from one sample in a study of blood T cell repertoires in COVID-19. The method was immunoSEQ multiplex PCR; TCRdb's version includes in-frame clones alone and lacks a portion of them. The sample holds tens of thousands of clones, approximately 88% seen once. Sample: peripheral blood. Receptors originate from a man between 60 and 75 years old with COVID-19, enrolled during active disease. Each CDR3 is given with its conserved first and last residue. Fields, in order: clone size, V gene, D gene, J gene, CDR3 DNA, CDR3 protein. A D gene is named only where the DNA matches it firmly. A row's size may be missing; if present it is once, few, many or a size class.

>NA|TRBV5-1|TRBD1|TRBJ1-1
TGCGCCAGCAGCCGAACCGGGACAGCGAACACTGAAGCTTTCTTT
CASSRTGTANTEAFF
>NA|TRBV20-1|TRBD1|TRBJ2-7
TGCAGTGCTAGTAAAGGGGGCAGGGACGAGCAGTACTTC
CSASKGGRDEQYF
>NA|TRBV24-1|NA|TRBJ2-7
TGTGCCACCAGTGACCCGGGATCTTACGAGCAGTACTTC
CATSDPGSYEQYF
>NA|TRBV3-1/TRBV3-2|TRBD1|TRBJ1-2
TGTGCCAGCAGCCAAGACACACAGGGGATTGGCTACACCTTC
CASSQDTQGIGYTF
>NA|TRBV19|NA|TRBJ2-1
TGTGCCAGTACCCCAATTGGGGTCAGGGATGAGCAGTTCTTC
CASTPIGVRDEQFF
>NA|TRBV29-1|NA|TRBJ2-4
TGCAGCGTTGAAGAGTTGGGGCGACCGGGGGACATTCAGTACTTC
CSVEELGRPGDIQYF
>NA|TRBV9|NA|TRBJ1-3
TGTGCCAGCAGCCCCCCCGGGGACAACTCTGGAAACACCATATATTTT
CASSPPGDNSGNTIYF
>NA|TRBV5-1|TRBD1|TRBJ1-1
TGCGCCAGCAGCCTGTCCGGGACAGGCTCCTTCTTT
CASSLSGTGSFF
>NA|TRBV5-1|TRBD2|TRBJ2-7
TGCGCCAGCAGCTTGGCCGGGACTAGCGGGAACTACGAGCAGTACTTC
CASSLAGTSGNYEQYF
>NA|TRBV5-4|TRBD1|TRBJ1-2
TGTGCCAGCAGCTTGGAGGGGGGACAGCGGGACACCTTC
CASSLEGGQRDTF
>few|TRBV3-1/TRBV3-2|NA|TRBJ1-5
TGTGCCAGCAGCCAAGACAGGGCTATTCAGCCCCAGCATTTT
CASSQDRAIQPQHF
>NA|TRBV5-5|TRBD1|TRBJ2-2
TGTGCCAGCACCCACAGGGGGCAAGGCACCGGGGAGCTGTTTTTT
CASTHRGQGTGELFF
>NA|TRBV19|TRBD2|TRBJ2-3
TGTGCCAGTAGTACGCGGACTAGCGGGGAAGTAGATACGCAGTATTTT
CASSTRTSGEVDTQYF
>NA|TRBV2|NA|TRBJ2-6
TGTGCCACAAACTCGGGGGCCAACGTCCTGACTTTC
CATNSGANVLTF
>NA|TRBV28|NA|TRBJ1-1
TGTGCCAGCAGTTTATTTGTGCGGGGACTCAATACGGCTTTCTTT
CASSLFVRGLNTAFF
>NA|TRBV18|NA|TRBJ1-2
TGTGCCAGCTCACCAGAGCAGACTATGGGTGGCTACACCTTC
CASSPEQTMGGYTF
>few|TRBV3-1/TRBV3-2|TRBD1|TRBJ2-7
TGTGCCAGCAGCGTTGGGACAGGTCCTTCCTACGAGCAGTACTTC
CASSVGTGPSYEQYF